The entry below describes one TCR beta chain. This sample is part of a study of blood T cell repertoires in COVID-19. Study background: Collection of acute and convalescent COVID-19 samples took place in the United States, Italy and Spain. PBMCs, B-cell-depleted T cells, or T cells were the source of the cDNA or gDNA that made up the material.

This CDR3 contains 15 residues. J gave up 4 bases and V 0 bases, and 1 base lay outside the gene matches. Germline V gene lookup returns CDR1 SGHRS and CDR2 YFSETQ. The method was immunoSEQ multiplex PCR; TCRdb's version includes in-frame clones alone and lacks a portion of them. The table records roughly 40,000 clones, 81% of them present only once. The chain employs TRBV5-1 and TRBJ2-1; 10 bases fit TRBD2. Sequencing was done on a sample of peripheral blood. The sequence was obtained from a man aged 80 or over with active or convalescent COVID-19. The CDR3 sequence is CASSLGLAGYNEQFF. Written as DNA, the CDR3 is TGCGCCAGCAGCTTGGGACTAGCGGGTTACAATGAGCAGTTCTTC.